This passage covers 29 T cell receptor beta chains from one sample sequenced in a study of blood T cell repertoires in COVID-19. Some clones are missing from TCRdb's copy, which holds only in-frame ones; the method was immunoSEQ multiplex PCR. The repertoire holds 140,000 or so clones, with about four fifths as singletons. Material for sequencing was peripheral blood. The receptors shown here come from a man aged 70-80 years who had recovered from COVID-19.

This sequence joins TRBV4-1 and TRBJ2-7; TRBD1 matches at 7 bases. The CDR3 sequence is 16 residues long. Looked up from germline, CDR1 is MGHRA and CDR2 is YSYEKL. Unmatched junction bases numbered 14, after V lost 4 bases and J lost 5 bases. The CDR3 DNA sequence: TGCGCCAGCAGCCGGTCTGAAAGGACAGGCAGGGACGAGCAGTACTTC. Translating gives CASSRSERTGRDEQYF.

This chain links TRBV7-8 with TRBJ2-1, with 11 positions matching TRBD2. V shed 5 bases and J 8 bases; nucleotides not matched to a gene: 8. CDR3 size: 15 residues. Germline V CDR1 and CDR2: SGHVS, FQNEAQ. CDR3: CASSQSTSGSYEQFF. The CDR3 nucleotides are TGTGCCAGCAGCCAAAGTACTAGCGGGAGCTATGAGCAGTTCTTC. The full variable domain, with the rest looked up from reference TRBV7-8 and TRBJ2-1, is GAGVSQSPRYKVAKRGQDVALRCDPISGHVSLFWYQQALGQGPEFLTYFQNEAQLDKSGLPSDRFFAERPEGSVSTLKIQRTQQEDSAVYLCASSQSTSGSYEQFFGPGTRLTVL.

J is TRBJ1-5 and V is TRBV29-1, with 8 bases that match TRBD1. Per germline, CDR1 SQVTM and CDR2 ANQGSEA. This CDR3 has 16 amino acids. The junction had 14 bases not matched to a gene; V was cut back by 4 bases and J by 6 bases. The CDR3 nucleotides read TGCAGCGTTGTAGGACAGGGCGGGAGGGAGAGTCAGCCCCAGCATTTT. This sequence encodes CSVVGQGGRESQPQHF.

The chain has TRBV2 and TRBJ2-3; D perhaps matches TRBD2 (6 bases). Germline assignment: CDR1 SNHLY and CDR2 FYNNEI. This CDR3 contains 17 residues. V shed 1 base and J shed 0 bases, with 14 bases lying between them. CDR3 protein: CASSEEGLAPSTDTQYF. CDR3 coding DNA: TGTGCCAGCAGTGAAGAGGGGCTAGCGCCTAGCACAGATACGCAGTATTTT.

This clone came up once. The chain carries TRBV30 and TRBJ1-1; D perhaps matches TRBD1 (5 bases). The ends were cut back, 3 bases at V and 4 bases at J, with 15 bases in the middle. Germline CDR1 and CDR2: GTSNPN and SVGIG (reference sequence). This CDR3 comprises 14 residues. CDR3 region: CAWRDLTQGTEAFF. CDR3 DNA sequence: TGTGCCTGGAGAGACTTAACCCAGGGCACTGAAGCTTTCTTT.

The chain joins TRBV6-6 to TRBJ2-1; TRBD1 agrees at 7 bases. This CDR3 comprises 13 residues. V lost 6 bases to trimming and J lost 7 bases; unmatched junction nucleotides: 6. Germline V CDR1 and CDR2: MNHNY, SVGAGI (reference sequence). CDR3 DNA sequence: TGTGCCAGCAGACCCGGGACAGATAATGAGCAGTTCTTC. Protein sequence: CASRPGTDNEQFF.

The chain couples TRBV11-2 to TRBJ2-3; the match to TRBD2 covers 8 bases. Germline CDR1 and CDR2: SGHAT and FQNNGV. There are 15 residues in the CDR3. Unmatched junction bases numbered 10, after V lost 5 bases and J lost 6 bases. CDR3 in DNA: TGTGCCAGCAGCCCTTTAGCGGGGAGGGGGGATACGCAGTATTTT. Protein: CASSPLAGRGDTQYF.

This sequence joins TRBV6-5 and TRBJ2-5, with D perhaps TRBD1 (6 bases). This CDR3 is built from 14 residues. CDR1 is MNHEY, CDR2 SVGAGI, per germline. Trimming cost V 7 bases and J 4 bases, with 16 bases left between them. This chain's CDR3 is CASTQRDIRETQYF. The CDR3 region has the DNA TGTGCCAGCACCCAAAGGGACATCCGAGAGACCCAGTACTTC.

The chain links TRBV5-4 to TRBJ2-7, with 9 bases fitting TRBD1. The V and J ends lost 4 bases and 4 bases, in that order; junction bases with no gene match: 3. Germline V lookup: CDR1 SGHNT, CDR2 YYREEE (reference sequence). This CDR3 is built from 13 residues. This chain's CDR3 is CASSRDRAYEQYF. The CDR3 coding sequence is TGTGCCAGCAGCCGGGACAGGGCTTACGAGCAGTACTTC.

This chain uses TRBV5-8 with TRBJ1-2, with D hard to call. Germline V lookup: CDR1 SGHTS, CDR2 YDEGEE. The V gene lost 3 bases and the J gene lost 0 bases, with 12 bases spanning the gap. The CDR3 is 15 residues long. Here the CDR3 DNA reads TGTGCCAGCAGCTACGTCTCTCTAACTAACTATGGCTACACCTTC. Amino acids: CASSYVSLTNYGYTF.

The CDR3 spells CASSTGSGGFYEQYF. The CDR3 region has the DNA TGTGCCAGCTCAACCGGGTCAGGGGGTTTCTACGAGCAGTACTTC. The chain recombines TRBV18 with TRBJ2-7, with TRBD1 identical over 7 bases. This CDR3 spans 15 amino acids. CDR1 is KGHSH, CDR2 LQKENI, per germline. V gave up 5 bases and J gave up 3 bases; unmatched junction bases: 10.

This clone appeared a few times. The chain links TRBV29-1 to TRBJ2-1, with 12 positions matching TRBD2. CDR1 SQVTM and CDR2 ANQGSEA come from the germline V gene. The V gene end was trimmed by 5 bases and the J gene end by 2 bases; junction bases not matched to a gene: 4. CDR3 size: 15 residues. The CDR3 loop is CSVPLAGGAYNEQFF. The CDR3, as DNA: TGCAGCGTTCCCCTAGCGGGAGGGGCCTACAATGAGCAGTTCTTC.

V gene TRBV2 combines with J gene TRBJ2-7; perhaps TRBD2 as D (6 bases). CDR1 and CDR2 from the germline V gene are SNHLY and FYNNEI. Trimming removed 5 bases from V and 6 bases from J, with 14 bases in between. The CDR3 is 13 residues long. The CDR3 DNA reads TGTGCCAGCAGTAGACTAGGATCCCTCGAGCAGTACTTC. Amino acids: CASSRLGSLEQYF.

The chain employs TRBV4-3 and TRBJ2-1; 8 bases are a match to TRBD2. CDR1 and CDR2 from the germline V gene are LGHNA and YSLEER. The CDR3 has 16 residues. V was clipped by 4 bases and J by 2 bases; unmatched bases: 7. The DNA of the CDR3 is TGCGCCAGCAGCCGCTCACTAGCGGCGGCCTACAATGAGCAGTTCTTC. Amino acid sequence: CASSRSLAAAYNEQFF.

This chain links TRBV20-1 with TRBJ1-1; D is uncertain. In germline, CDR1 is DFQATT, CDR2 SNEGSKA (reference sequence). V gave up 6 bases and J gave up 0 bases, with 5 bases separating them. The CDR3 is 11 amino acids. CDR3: CSADLNTEAFF. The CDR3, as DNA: TGCAGTGCCGACTTGAACACTGAAGCTTTCTTT.

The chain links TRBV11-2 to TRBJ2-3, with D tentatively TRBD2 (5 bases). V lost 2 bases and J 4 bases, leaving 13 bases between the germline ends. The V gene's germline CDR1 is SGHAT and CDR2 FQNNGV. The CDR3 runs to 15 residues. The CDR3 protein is CASSLLQSGSDTQYF. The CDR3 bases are TGTGCCAGCAGCTTACTTCAATCGGGATCAGATACGCAGTATTTT. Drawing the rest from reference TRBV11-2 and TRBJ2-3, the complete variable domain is EAGVAQSPRYKIIEKRQSVAFWCNPISGHATLYWYQQILGQGPKLLIQFQNNGVVDDSQLPKDRFSAERLKGVDSTLKIQPAKLEDSAVYLCASSLLQSGSDTQYFGPGTRLTVL.

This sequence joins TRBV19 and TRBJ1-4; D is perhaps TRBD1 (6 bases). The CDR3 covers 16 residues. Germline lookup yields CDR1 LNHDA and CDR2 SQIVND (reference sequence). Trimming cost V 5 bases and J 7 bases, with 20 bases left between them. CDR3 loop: CASSSAGGASFEKLFF. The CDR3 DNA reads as TGTGCCAGTAGTTCGGCGGGGGGGGCTTCGTTTGAAAAACTGTTTTTT. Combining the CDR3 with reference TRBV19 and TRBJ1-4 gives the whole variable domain DGGITQSPKYLFRKEGQNVTLSCEQNLNHDAMYWYRQDPGQGLRLIYYSQIVNDFQKGDIAEGYSVSREKKESFPLTVTSAQKNPTAFYLCASSSAGGASFEKLFFGSGTQLSVL.

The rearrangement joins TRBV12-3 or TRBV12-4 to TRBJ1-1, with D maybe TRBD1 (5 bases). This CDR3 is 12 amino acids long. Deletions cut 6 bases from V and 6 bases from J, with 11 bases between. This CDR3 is CASSWAGAEAFF. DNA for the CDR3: TGTGCCAGCAGCTGGGCGGGGGCTGAAGCTTTCTTT.

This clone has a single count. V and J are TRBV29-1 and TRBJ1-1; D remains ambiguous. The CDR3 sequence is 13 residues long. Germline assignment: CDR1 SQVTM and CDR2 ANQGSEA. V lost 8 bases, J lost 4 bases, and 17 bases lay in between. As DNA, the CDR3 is TGCAGCACGAGGGCGGGGTCAGGCACTGAAGCTTTCTTT. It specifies CSTRAGSGTEAFF.

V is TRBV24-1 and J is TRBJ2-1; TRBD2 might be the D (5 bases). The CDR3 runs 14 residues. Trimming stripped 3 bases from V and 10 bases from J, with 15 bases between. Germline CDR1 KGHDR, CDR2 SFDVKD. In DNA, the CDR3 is TGTGCCACCAGTGATCCGGGATCCCCCGGGGAGCAGTTCTTC. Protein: CATSDPGSPGEQFF.

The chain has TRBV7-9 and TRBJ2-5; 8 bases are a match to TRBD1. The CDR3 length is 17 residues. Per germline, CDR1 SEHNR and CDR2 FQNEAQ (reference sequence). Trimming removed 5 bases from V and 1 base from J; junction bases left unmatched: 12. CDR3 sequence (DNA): TGTGCCAGCAGCCGTTCAGGGGGCGGTGGACCCCAAGAGACCCAGTACTTC. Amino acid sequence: CASSRSGGGGPQETQYF.

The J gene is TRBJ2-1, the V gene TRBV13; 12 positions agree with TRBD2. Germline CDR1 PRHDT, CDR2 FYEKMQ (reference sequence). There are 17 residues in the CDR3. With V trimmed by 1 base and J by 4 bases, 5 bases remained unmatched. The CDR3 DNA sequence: TGTGCCAGCAGCTTAGCTCTGGGACTAGCGGGTTACAATGAGCAGTTCTTC. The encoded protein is CASSLALGLAGYNEQFF.

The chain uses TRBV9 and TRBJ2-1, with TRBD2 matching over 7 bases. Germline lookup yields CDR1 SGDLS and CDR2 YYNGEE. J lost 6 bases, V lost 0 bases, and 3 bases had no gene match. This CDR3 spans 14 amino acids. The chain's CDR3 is CASSVVTGGNEQFF. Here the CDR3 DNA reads TGTGCCAGCAGCGTAGTAACGGGGGGCAATGAGCAGTTCTTC.

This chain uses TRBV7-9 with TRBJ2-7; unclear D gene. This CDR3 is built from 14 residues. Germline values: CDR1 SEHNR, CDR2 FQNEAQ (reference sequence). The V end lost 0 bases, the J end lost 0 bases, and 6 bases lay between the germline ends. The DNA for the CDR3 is TGTGCCAGCAGCTTAGCCCTGAGCTCCTACGAGCAGTACTTC. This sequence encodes CASSLALSSYEQYF.

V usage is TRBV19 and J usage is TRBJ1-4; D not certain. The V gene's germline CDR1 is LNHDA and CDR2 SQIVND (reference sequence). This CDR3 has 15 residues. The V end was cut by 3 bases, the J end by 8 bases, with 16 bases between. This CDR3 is CASSIQGRREEKLFF. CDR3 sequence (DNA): TGTGCCAGTAGTATTCAAGGTCGACGGGAGGAAAAACTGTTTTTT.

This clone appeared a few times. The CDR3 loop is CASSPLRGAKNIQYF. CDR3 nucleotides: TGTGCCAGCAGCCCCCTGCGGGGGGCCAAAAACATTCAGTACTTC. The chain joins TRBV11-2 to TRBJ2-4; 7 bases are a match to TRBD2. The CDR3 contains 15 residues. CDR1 SGHAT and CDR2 FQNNGV come from the germline V gene. V shed 5 bases, J shed 1 base, and the junction held 5 bases outside the gene matches.

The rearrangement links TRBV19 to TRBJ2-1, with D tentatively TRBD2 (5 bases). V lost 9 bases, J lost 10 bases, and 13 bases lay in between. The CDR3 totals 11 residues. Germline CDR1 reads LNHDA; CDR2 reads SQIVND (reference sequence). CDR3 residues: CASRAAGEQFF. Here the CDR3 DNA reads TGTGCCAGCCGAGCGGCTGGCGAGCAGTTCTTC. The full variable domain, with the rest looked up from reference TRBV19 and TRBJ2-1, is DGGITQSPKYLFRKEGQNVTLSCEQNLNHDAMYWYRQDPGQGLRLIYYSQIVNDFQKGDIAEGYSVSREKKESFPLTVTSAQKNPTAFYLCASRAAGEQFFGPGTRLTVL.

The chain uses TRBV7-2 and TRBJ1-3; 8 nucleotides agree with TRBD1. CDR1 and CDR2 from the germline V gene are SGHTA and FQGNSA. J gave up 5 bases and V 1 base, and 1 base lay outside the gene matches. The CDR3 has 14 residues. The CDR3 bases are TGTGCCAGCAGCTTAGGACAGGGGCGAAACACCATATATTTT. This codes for CASSLGQGRNTIYF.

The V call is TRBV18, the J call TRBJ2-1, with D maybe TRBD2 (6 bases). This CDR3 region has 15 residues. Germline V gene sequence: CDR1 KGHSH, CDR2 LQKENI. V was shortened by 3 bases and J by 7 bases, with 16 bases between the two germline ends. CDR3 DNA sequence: TGTGCCAGCTCACCTTACGTAGCGGAGGGGAATGAGCAGTTCTTC. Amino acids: CASSPYVAEGNEQFF.